These 14 T cell receptor beta chains share one sample of origin, sequenced in a study of blood T cell repertoires in COVID-19. Generated by immunoSEQ multiplex PCR, the TCRdb table keeps only in-frame clones and is missing some. This table has fewer than 300,000 clones, over 75% appearing once. The sample comprised peripheral blood. The receptors come from a human donor in a cohort sampled during active COVID-19.

This chain connects TRBV27 to TRBJ2-7, with TRBD2 as a possible D gene (5 bases). Deletions cut 4 bases from V and 7 bases from J, with 14 bases between. Germline-derived CDR1 and CDR2 are MNHEY and SMNVEV (reference sequence). This CDR3 contains 13 residues. CDR3 sequence reads: CASSSHYGIEQYF. CDR3 nucleotides: TGTGCCAGCAGTTCCCACTACGGGATAGAGCAGTACTTC.

The chain has TRBV6-5 and TRBJ2-7; a possible D gene is TRBD2 (5 bases). The germline V gene has CDR1 MNHEY and CDR2 SVGAGI. V was pared by 6 bases and J by 3 bases, with 12 bases between. This CDR3 has 13 residues. CDR3 nucleotides: TGTGCCAGCAGCTGGAGAGGAGGCTACGAGCAGTACTTC. Amino acid sequence: CASSWRGGYEQYF.

V and J are TRBV11-2 and TRBJ2-7; no firm D call. The ends were cut back, 1 base at V and 4 bases at J, with 8 bases in the middle. From germline, CDR1 is SGHAT and CDR2 FQNNGV. There are 13 residues in the CDR3. CDR3 nucleotide sequence: TGTGCCAGCAGCTTAGTACAGAAATACGAGCAGTACTTC. Translation: CASSLVQKYEQYF.

This clone turned up a few times. This sample also contains other DNA sequences that code for the same CDR3. The rearrangement links TRBV7-9 to TRBJ1-5; D gene ambiguous. Trimming removed 1 base at V and 0 bases at J, with 4 bases between. The V gene's germline CDR1 is SEHNR and CDR2 FQNEAQ (reference sequence). The CDR3 spans 14 residues. The DNA of the CDR3 is TGTGCCAGCAGCTTAGGAGATAGCAATCAGCCCCAGCATTTT. Translating gives CASSLGDSNQPQHF.

The rearrangement uses TRBV4-2 and TRBJ2-5; 10 bases map to TRBD2. In germline, CDR1 is LGHNA, CDR2 YNFKEQ. V dropped 0 bases and J dropped 1; count of bases not matched to a gene: 5. The CDR3 runs 17 residues. The CDR3 nucleotides read TGTGCCAGCAGCCAAGAGTCTAGCGGGAGATCCCAAGAGACCCAGTACTTC. This codes for CASSQESSGRSQETQYF.

The table lists this clone with a count of one. V and J are TRBV7-8 and TRBJ1-5, with 10 bases matching TRBD1. Germline V lookup: CDR1 SGHVS, CDR2 FQNEAQ. This CDR3 is 18 amino acids long. Germline trimming cut 8 bases from V and 4 bases from J; bases unmatched to any gene: 17. For the CDR3, the DNA is TGTGCCAGCTCTGTTTGGGACAGGGGAGGCATATGGAATCAGCCCCAGCATTTT. Protein sequence: CASSVWDRGGIWNQPQHF.

The chain carries TRBV6-8 and TRBJ1-1; D is undetermined. The CDR3 runs 13 residues. The germline V gene encodes CDR1 MNHGY and CDR2 SAAAGT. V gave up 6 bases and J gave up 5 bases, with 13 bases separating them. In DNA, the CDR3 is TGTGCCAGCAGGGCCTCTTTCATGACTGAAGCTTTCTTT. Its protein product is CASRASFMTEAFF.

This sequence joins TRBV7-2 and TRBJ2-3, with D tentatively TRBD2 (6 bases). V was trimmed by 0 bases and J by 0 bases, leaving 10 bases between them. Germline CDR1 reads SGHTA; CDR2 reads FQGNSA. This CDR3 has 16 amino acids. Here the CDR3 reads CASSLASGVSTDTQYF. DNA of the CDR3: TGTGCCAGCAGCTTAGCGTCGGGGGTTAGCACAGATACGCAGTATTTT.

This clone occurred once. The CDR3 is CASSLTRPSETQYF. CDR3 nucleotide sequence: TGTGCCAGCAGTTTGACACGACCTAGCGAGACCCAGTACTTC. The genes are TRBV27 and TRBJ2-5; a weak D match, TRBD2 (5 bases). V lost 3 bases to trimming and J lost 5 bases, with 13 bases between them. The CDR3 loop spans 14 amino acids. Germline loops: CDR1 MNHEY, CDR2 SMNVEV (reference sequence).

The chain is built from TRBV5-1 and TRBJ1-5; D is possibly TRBD1 (6 bases). This CDR3 is built from 13 residues. Trimming stripped 0 bases from V and 8 bases from J, with 9 bases between. Looked up from germline, CDR1 is SGHRS and CDR2 is YFSETQ. The CDR3 sequence: CASSLGGGEPQHF. CDR3 in DNA: TGCGCCAGCAGCTTGGGGGGGGGCGAGCCCCAGCATTTT. The full variable domain, with the rest looked up from reference TRBV5-1 and TRBJ1-5, is KAGVTQTPRYLIKTRGQQVTLSCSPISGHRSVSWYQQTPGQGLQFLFEYFSETQRNKGNFPGRFSGRQFSNSRSEMNVSTLELGDSALYLCASSLGGGEPQHFGDGTRLSIL.

The chain recombines TRBV18 with TRBJ1-4; no reliable D call. This CDR3 comprises 13 residues. Trimming took off 3 bases at V and 5 bases at J, with 7 bases between the two ends. Germline CDR1 KGHSH, CDR2 LQKENI. The CDR3 loop reads CASSPRQNEKLFF. The CDR3 coding sequence is TGTGCCAGCTCACCCCGACAAAATGAAAAACTGTTTTTT.

The gene calls are TRBV5-8 and TRBJ2-5; a weak D match, TRBD2 (6 bases). The CDR3 is 13 residues long. Germline CDR1 SGHTS, CDR2 YDEGEE. V lost 5 bases to trimming and J lost 5 bases, with 13 bases between them. In DNA form, the CDR3 reads TGTGCCAGCAGTTCACTAGCCAGGGAGACCCAGTACTTC. Translating it yields CASSSLARETQYF. Full variable domain (outside the CDR3, taken from reference TRBV5-8 and TRBJ2-5): EAGVTQSPTHLIKTRGQQATLRCSPISGHTSVYWYQQALGLGLQFLLWYDEGEERNRGNFPPRFSGRQFPNYSSELNVNALELEDSALYLCASSSLARETQYFGPGTRLLVL.

The chain couples TRBV11-2 to TRBJ2-5, with D possibly TRBD1 on 6 matching bases. Germline CDR1 is SGHAT and CDR2 is FQNNGV. V was shortened by 0 bases and J by 1 base, with 9 bases between the two germline ends. The CDR3 consists of 15 residues. CDR3 protein: CASSLDRGSQETQYF. The CDR3 DNA is TGTGCCAGCAGCTTAGACAGGGGAAGCCAAGAGACCCAGTACTTC.

The rearrangement uses TRBV15 and TRBJ2-7, with D possibly TRBD2 on 5 matching bases. The germline CDR1 and CDR2 sequences are LNHNV and YYDKDF (reference sequence). CDR3 length: 14 residues. V shed 1 base and J shed 4 bases, with 11 bases lying between them. The CDR3 spells CATSRGGVGYEQYF. The CDR3 coding sequence is TGTGCCACCAGCAGAGGGGGAGTCGGATACGAGCAGTACTTC.